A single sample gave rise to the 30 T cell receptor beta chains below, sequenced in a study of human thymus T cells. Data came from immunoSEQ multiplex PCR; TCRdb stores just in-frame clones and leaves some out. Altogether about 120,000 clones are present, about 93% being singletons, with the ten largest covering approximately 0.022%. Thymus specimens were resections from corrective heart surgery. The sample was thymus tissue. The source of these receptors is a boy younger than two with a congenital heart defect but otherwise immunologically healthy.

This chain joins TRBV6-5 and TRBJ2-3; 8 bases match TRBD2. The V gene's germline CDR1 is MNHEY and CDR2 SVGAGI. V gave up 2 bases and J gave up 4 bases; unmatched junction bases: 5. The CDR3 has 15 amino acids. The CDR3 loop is CASSYHGGAADTQYF. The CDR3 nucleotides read TGTGCCAGCAGTTACCACGGGGGGGCTGCAGATACGCAGTATTTT.

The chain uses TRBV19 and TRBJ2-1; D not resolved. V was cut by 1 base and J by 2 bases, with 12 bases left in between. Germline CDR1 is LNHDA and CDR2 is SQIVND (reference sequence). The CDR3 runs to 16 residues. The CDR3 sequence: CASSIGGSSAYNEQFF. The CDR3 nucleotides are TGTGCCAGTAGTATAGGCGGCTCCTCCGCCTACAATGAGCAGTTCTTC. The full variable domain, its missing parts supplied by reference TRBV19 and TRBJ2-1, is DGGITQSPKYLFRKEGQNVTLSCEQNLNHDAMYWYRQDPGQGLRLIYYSQIVNDFQKGDIAEGYSVSREKKESFPLTVTSAQKNPTAFYLCASSIGGSSAYNEQFFGPGTRLTVL.

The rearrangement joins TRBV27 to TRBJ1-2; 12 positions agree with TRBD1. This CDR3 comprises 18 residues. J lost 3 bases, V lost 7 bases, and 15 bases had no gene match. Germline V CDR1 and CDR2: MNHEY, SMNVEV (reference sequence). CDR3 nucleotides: TGTGCCAGCACTACCTCCCTCGCCGGGACAGGGGGCGACTATGGCTACACCTTC. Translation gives CASTTSLAGTGGDYGYTF.

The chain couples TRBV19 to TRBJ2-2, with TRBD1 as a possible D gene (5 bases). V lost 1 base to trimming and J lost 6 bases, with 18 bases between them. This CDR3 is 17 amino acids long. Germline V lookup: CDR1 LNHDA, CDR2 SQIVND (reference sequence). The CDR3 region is CASSIVSRDRGAGELFF. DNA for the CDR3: TGTGCCAGTAGTATAGTCTCCAGGGATCGTGGGGCCGGGGAGCTGTTTTTT. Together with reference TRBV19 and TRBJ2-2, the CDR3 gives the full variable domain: DGGITQSPKYLFRKEGQNVTLSCEQNLNHDAMYWYRQDPGQGLRLIYYSQIVNDFQKGDIAEGYSVSREKKESFPLTVTSAQKNPTAFYLCASSIVSRDRGAGELFFGEGSRLTVL.

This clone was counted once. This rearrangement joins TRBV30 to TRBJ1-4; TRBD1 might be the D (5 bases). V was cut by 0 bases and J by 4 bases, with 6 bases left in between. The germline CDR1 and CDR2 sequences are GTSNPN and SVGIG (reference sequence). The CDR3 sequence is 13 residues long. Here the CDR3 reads CAWSVQVNEKLFF. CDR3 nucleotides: TGTGCCTGGAGTGTACAGGTTAATGAAAAACTGTTTTTT.

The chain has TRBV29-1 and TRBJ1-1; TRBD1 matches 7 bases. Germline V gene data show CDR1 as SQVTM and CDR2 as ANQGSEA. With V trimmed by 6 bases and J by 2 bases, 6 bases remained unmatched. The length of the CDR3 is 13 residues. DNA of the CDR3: TGCAGCGTGAAGGGACAGATTAACACTGAAGCTTTCTTT. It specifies CSVKGQINTEAFF.

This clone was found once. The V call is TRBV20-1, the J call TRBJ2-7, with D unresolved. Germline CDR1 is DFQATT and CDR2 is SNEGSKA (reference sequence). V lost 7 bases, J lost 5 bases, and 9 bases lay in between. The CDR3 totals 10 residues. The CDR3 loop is CSVPVDEQYF. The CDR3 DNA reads TGCAGTGTCCCGGTTGACGAGCAGTACTTC.

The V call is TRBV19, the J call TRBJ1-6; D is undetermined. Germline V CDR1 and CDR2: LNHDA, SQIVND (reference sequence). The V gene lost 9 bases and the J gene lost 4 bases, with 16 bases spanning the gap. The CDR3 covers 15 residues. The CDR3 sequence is CASQNDGAYNSPLHF. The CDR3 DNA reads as TGTGCCAGCCAAAACGACGGTGCTTATAATTCACCCCTCCACTTT.

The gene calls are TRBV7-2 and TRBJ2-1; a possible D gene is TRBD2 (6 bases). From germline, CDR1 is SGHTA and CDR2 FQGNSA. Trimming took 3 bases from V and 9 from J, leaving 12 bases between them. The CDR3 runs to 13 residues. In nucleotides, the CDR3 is TGTGCCAGCAGCTTGTTGGAGGGGACTGAGCAGTTCTTC. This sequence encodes CASSLLEGTEQFF.

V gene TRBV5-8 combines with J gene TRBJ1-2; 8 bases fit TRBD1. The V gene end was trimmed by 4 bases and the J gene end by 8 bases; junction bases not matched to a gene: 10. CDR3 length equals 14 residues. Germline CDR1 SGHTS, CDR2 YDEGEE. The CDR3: CASSPDRVIGGYTF. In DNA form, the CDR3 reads TGTGCCAGCAGCCCGGACAGGGTGATCGGCGGCTACACCTTC. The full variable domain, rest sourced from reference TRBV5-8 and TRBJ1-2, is EAGVTQSPTHLIKTRGQQATLRCSPISGHTSVYWYQQALGLGLQFLLWYDEGEERNRGNFPPRFSGRQFPNYSSELNVNALELEDSALYLCASSPDRVIGGYTFGSGTRLTVV.

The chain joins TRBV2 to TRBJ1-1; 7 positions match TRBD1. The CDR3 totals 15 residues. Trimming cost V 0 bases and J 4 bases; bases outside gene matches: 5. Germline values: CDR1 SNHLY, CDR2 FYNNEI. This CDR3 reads CASSEARNRGTEAFF. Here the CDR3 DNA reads TGTGCCAGCAGTGAAGCCCGAAACAGGGGCACTGAAGCTTTCTTT.

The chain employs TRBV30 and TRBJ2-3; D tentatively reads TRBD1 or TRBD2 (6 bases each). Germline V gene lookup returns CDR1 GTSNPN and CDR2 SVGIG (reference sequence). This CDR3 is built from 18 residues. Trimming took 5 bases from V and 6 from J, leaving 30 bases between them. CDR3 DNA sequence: TGTGCCTGGGGGGGGCTAGGGCCACTTATGCCACCGGCCGATACGCAGTATTTT. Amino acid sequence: CAWGGLGPLMPPADTQYF.

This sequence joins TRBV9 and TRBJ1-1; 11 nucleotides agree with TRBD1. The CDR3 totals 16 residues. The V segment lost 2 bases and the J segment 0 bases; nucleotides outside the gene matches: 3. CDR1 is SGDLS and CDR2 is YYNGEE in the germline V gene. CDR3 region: CASSVGTGGMNTEAFF. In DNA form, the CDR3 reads TGTGCCAGCAGCGTGGGGACAGGGGGGATGAACACTGAAGCTTTCTTT.

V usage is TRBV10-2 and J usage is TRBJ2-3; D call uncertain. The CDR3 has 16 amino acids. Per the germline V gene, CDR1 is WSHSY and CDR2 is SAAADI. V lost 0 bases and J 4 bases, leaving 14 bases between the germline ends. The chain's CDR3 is CASSESPIPIPDTQYF. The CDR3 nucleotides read TGCGCCAGCAGTGAGTCGCCGATCCCGATCCCAGATACGCAGTATTTT.

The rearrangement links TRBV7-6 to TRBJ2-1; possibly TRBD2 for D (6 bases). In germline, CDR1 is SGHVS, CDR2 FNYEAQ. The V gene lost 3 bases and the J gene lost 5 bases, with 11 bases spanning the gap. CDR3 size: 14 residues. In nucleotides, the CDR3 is TGTGCCAGCAGCTTTTTCGGGACTGACAATGAGCAGTTCTTC. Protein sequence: CASSFFGTDNEQFF.

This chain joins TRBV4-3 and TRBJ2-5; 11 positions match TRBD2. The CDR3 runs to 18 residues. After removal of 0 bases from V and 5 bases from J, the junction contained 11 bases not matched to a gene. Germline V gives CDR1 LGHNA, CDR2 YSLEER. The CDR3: CASSQDLLRASGGETQYF. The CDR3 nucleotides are TGCGCCAGCAGCCAAGATCTGCTTCGGGCTAGCGGGGGGGAGACCCAGTACTTC.

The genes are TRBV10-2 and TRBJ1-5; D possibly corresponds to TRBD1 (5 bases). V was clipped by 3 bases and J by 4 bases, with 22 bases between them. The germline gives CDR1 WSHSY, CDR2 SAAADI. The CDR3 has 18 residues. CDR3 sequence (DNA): TGCGCCAGCAGTGAAGATAGCTCGGGGCCCCGAGCGAATCAGCCCCAGCATTTT. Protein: CASSEDSSGPRANQPQHF.

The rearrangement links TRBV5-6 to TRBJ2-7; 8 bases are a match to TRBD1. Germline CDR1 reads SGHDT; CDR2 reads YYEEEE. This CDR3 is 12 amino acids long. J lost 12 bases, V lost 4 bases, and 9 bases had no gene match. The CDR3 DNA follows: TGTGCCAGCAGCCATTCGACAGGGGTCCCGTACTTC. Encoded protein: CASSHSTGVPYF.

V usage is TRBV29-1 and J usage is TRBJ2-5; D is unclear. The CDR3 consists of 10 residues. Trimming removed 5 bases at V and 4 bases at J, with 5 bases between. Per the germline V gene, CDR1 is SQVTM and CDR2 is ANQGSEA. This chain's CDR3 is CSVLVETQYF. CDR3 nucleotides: TGCAGCGTTTTAGTAGAGACCCAGTACTTC. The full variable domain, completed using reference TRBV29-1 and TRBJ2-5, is SAVISQKPSRDICQRGTSLTIQCQVDSQVTMMFWYRQQPGQSLTLIATANQGSEATYESGFVIDKFPISRPNLTFSTLTVSNMSPEDSSIYLCSVLVETQYFGPGTRLLVL.

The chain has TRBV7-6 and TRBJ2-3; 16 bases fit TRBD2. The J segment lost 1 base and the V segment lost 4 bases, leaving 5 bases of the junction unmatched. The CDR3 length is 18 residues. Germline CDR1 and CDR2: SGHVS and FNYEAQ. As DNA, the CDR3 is TGTGCCAGCAGCTCCCCGGGACTAGCGGGGGGGGGCACAGATACGCAGTATTTT. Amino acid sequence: CASSSPGLAGGGTDTQYF.

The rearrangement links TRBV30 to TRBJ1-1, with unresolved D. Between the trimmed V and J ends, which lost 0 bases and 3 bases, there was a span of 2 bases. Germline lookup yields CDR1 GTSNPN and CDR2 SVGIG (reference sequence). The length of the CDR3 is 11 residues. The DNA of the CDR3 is TGTGCCTGGAGTGTGTACACTGAAGCTTTCTTT. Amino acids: CAWSVYTEAFF.

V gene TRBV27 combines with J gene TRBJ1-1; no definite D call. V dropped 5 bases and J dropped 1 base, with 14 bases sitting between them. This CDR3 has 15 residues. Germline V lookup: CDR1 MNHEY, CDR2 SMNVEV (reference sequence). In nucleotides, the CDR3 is TGTGCCAGCAGTACCTCAACGGAGGAGAACACTGAAGCTTTCTTT. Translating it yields CASSTSTEENTEAFF.

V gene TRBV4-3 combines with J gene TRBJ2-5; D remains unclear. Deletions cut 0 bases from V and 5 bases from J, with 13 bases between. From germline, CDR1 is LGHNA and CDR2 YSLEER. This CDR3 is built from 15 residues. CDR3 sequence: CASSQDGQLGETQYF. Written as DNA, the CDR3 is TGCGCCAGCAGCCAAGATGGCCAGTTGGGGGAGACCCAGTACTTC.

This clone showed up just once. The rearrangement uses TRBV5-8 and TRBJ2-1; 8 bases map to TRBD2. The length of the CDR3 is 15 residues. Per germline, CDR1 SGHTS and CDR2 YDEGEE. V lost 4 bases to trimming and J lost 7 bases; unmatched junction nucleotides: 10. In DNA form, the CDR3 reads TGTGCCAGCAGCCCGGTCGCGGGAGGTGTGAATGAGCAGTTCTTC. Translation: CASSPVAGGVNEQFF.

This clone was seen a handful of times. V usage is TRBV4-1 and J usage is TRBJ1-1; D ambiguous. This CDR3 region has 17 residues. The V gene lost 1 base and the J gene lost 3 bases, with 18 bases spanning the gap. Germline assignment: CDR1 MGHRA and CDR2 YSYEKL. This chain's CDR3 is CASSQGGPKRVHTEAFF. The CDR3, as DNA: TGCGCCAGCAGCCAAGGAGGCCCCAAAAGGGTCCACACTGAAGCTTTCTTT.

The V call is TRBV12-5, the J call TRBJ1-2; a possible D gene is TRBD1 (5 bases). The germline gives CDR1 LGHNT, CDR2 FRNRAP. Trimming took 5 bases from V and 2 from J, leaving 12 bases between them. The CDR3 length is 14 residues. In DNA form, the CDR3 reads TGTGCTAGTGGTGCTGGACACCAAAACTATGGCTACACCTTC. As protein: CASGAGHQNYGYTF.

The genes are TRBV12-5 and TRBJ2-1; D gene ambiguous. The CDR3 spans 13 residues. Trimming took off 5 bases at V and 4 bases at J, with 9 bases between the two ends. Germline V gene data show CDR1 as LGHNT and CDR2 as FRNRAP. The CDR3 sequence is CASGVNWYNEQFF. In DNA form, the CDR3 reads TGTGCTAGTGGTGTAAACTGGTACAATGAGCAGTTCTTC.

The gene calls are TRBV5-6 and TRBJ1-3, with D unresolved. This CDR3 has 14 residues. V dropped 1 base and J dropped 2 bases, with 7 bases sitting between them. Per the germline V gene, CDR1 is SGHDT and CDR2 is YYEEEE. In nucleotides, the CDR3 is TGTGCCAGCAGCTTGCGAGAGGCTGGAAACACCATATATTTT. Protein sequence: CASSLREAGNTIYF.

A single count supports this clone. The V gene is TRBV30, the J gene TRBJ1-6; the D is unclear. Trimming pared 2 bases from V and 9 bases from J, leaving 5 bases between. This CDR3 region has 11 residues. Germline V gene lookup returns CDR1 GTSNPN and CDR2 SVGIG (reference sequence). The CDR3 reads CAWSIFSPLHF. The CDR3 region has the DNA TGTGCCTGGAGTATCTTTTCACCCCTCCACTTT.

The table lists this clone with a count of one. This chain's CDR3 is CASSPRDSNQPQHF. As DNA, the CDR3 is TGTGCCAGCAGCCCGAGGGACAGCAATCAGCCCCAGCATTTT. The V call is TRBV5-8, the J call TRBJ1-5; tentatively, D is TRBD1 (5 bases). V was cut by 4 bases and J by 1 base, with 9 bases left in between. The germline V gene encodes CDR1 SGHTS and CDR2 YDEGEE. The CDR3 spans 14 residues.